This entry describes one TCR beta chain. Constant-region reverse primers amplified full-length variable regions, followed by semi-nested Nested Universal Primer A PCR. TCRdb reanalysed the 5' RACE reads using MiXCR and keeps one entry per CDR3 protein. The sample carries more than 6,500 distinct CDR3 sequences, 35% to 45% recorded once. The CDR3 is made up of 16 amino acids. Germline CDR1 MNHEY, CDR2 SVGAGI. V shed 6 bases, J shed 8 bases, and the junction held 16 bases outside the gene matches. The sequence was obtained from a female donor with breast cancer. Sequencing was performed on tumor-infiltrating memory CD4+ T cells sorted from the breast tumor. The subset is: memory CD4+ T cells, CD4+CD45RO+CD25-. The chain employs TRBV6-5 and TRBJ2-1; the match to TRBD1 covers 7 bases. The CDR3 loop is CASRTTTGSQGDEQFF. The CDR3 nucleotides are TGTGCCAGCAGAACCACGACAGGGTCACAAGGGGATGAGCAGTTCTTC.